The present T cell receptor (beta chain) was sequenced within a study of cytomegalovirus exposure and HLA in healthy donors. In the PCR, 60 Vbeta and 13 Jbeta primers were used. Profiled with immunoSEQ multiplex PCR; TCRdb holds only in-frame clones, not every one. The sample shows under 200,000 clones, less than 80% of them seen only once. This clone came up a few times. The CDR3 spans 15 residues. The V gene lost 6 bases and the J gene lost 4 bases, with 16 bases spanning the gap. Germline values: CDR1 MNHEY, CDR2 SVGAGI. Participants comprised healthy donors of bone marrow. The chain combines TRBV6-5 with TRBJ1-5, with D perhaps matching TRBD1 (6 bases). The sequenced sample consisted of PBMCs. The receptor's source is a woman in her thirties or forties in good health and CMV-seronegative. CDR3 region: CASSPSTGLNQPQHF. CDR3 in DNA: TGTGCCAGCAGCCCTTCCACAGGGCTAAATCAGCCCCAGCATTTT.